These 16 T cell receptor beta chains were sequenced from one sample in a study of cytomegalovirus exposure and HLA in healthy donors. Vbeta (60) and Jbeta (13) primers were used in the PCR. Repertoires were generated with immunoSEQ multiplex PCR, while TCRdb's copy carries only in-frame clones and drops some. The sample contains approximately 160,000 clones, roughly 73% of which appear only once. The material sequenced was PBMCs. These receptors were obtained from a male donor in good health and CMV-seronegative.

The chain uses TRBV4-1 and TRBJ1-6; TRBD1 aligns across 10 bases. J gave up 7 bases and V 1 base, and 4 bases lay outside the gene matches. The CDR3 runs to 16 residues. Germline V gene lookup returns CDR1 MGHRA and CDR2 YSYEKL. CDR3 sequence: CASSQGTGQGNSPLHF. The CDR3 region has the DNA TGCGCCAGCAGCCAAGGCACGGGACAGGGGAATTCACCCCTCCACTTT.

The CDR3 DNA is TGCGCCAGCACCTCGTTTCTAGCGGGAGGTTCTGGGGCCAACGTCCTGACTTTC. It encodes CASTSFLAGGSGANVLTF. The V gene is TRBV4-3, the J gene TRBJ2-6; 11 bases match TRBD2. The V and J ends lost 7 bases and 1 base, in that order; junction bases with no gene match: 9. Germline loops: CDR1 LGHNA, CDR2 YSLEER. This CDR3 spans 18 amino acids.

The J gene is TRBJ2-3, the V gene TRBV4-3, with 7 bases lining up with TRBD2. The CDR3 extends over 16 amino acids. Germline lookup yields CDR1 LGHNA and CDR2 YSLEER. After removal of 0 bases from V and 2 bases from J, the junction contained 5 bases not matched to a gene. The CDR3 DNA reads TGCGCCAGCAGCCAAGATCGAGCGGGACTCACAGATACGCAGTATTTT. Its protein product is CASSQDRAGLTDTQYF.

This clone was seen only a few times. This chain links TRBV7-8 with TRBJ1-2, with TRBD1 matching 11 bases. V gave up 2 bases and J gave up 8 bases; unmatched junction bases: 10. CDR1 is SGHVS and CDR2 is FQNEAQ in the germline V gene. This CDR3 region has 16 residues. CDR3: CASSLRPGTGGGGYTF. The CDR3 DNA reads as TGTGCCAGCAGCTTAAGGCCCGGGACAGGGGGAGGAGGCTACACCTTC.

The CDR3 DNA reads TGTGCCAGCAGCTTAGGGACAGGGGGATACAATGAGCAGTTCTTC. It yields the protein CASSLGTGGYNEQFF. The genes are TRBV11-2 and TRBJ2-1, with 10 nucleotides matching TRBD1. This CDR3 has 15 residues. CDR1 is SGHAT, CDR2 FQNNGV, per germline. J was trimmed by 4 bases and V by 1 base; bases with no gene match: 1.

This chain links TRBV5-1 with TRBJ1-3; D uncertain. The CDR3 consists of 15 residues. The germline V and J ends were trimmed by 0 bases and 4 bases, with 11 bases remaining between them. The germline CDR1 and CDR2 sequences are SGHRS and YFSETQ. The DNA for the CDR3 is TGCGCCAGCAGCTTGGGGGTATGGGCCGGAAACACCATATATTTT. It translates to CASSLGVWAGNTIYF.

In this sample, this clone turned up a few times. The V and J genes are TRBV27 and TRBJ2-5; TRBD1 matches 7 bases. The CDR3 totals 17 residues. Germline V gene data show CDR1 as MNHEY and CDR2 as SMNVEV (reference sequence). V lost 6 bases to trimming and J lost 5 bases; unmatched junction nucleotides: 18. The CDR3: CASRITGTARVRETQYF. The CDR3 DNA reads as TGTGCCAGCAGGATAACCGGGACAGCGAGGGTACGGGAGACCCAGTACTTC.

This clone was recorded only once. The gene calls are TRBV15 and TRBJ2-7, with D perhaps matching TRBD2 (5 bases). V lost 5 bases to trimming and J lost 3 bases, with 8 bases between them. This CDR3 spans 12 amino acids. Germline loops: CDR1 LNHNV, CDR2 YYDKDF (reference sequence). CDR3 in amino acids: CATSDGNYEQYF. The CDR3 DNA reads TGTGCCACCAGCGACGGGAACTACGAGCAGTACTTC.

This clone has only a few counts. V usage is TRBV5-1 and J usage is TRBJ2-7, with TRBD1 identical over 9 bases. CDR1 SGHRS and CDR2 YFSETQ come from the germline V gene. The CDR3 length is 15 residues. Trimming took 1 base from V and 3 from J; bases not matched to a gene: 5. The CDR3 bases are TGCGCCAGCAGCTTGACAGGGGGCGTGAACTACGAGCAGTACTTC. This encodes CASSLTGGVNYEQYF.

This chain uses TRBV7-2 with TRBJ1-1; unclear D gene. Trimming pared 1 base from V and 5 bases from J, leaving 11 bases between. CDR1 and CDR2 from the germline V gene are SGHTA and FQGNSA. The CDR3 consists of 14 residues. DNA for the CDR3: TGTGCCAGCAGCTTAGGGCGGGCAAGGACTGAAGCTTTCTTT. It yields the protein CASSLGRARTEAFF.

This chain joins TRBV5-1 and TRBJ1-5, with D possibly TRBD1 on 5 matching bases. Germline V gene data show CDR1 as SGHRS and CDR2 as YFSETQ. The CDR3 is made up of 14 amino acids. The V gene lost 4 bases and the J gene lost 5 bases, with 13 bases spanning the gap. The CDR3 loop reads CASSGGGRDQPQHF. The CDR3 DNA follows: TGCGCCAGCAGCGGGGGGGGTCGCGATCAGCCCCAGCATTTT.

This clone has just one count. The CDR3 protein is CASAATAGTGTGELFF. CDR3 nucleotides: TGCGCCAGCGCCGCCACAGCGGGGACGGGCACCGGGGAGCTGTTTTTT. The chain employs TRBV5-1 and TRBJ2-2; 7 nucleotides align to TRBD2. The CDR3 totals 16 residues. V was clipped by 7 bases and J by 4 bases; unmatched bases: 13. Germline V CDR1 and CDR2: SGHRS, YFSETQ.

The chain joins TRBV5-1 to TRBJ1-5; D remains unclear. Germline loops: CDR1 SGHRS, CDR2 YFSETQ. The CDR3 consists of 15 residues. The V end lost 4 bases, the J end lost 4 bases, and 15 bases lay between the germline ends. The CDR3 protein is CASSIGPESNQPQHF. The CDR3 DNA is TGCGCCAGCAGCATTGGGCCAGAGTCTAATCAGCCCCAGCATTTT.

The chain couples TRBV7-9 to TRBJ2-3; 11 bases fit TRBD1. Germline lookup yields CDR1 SEHNR and CDR2 FQNEAQ (reference sequence). CDR3 size: 15 residues. The junction had 6 bases not matched to a gene; V was cut back by 5 bases and J by 5 bases. The DNA of the CDR3 is TGTGCCAGCAGCCCGTGGACAGGGGGCGGAGATACGCAGTATTTT. Translating gives CASSPWTGGGDTQYF. Full variable domain (outside the CDR3, taken from reference TRBV7-9 and TRBJ2-3): DTGVSQNPRHKITKRGQNVTFRCDPISEHNRLYWYRQTLGQGPEFLTYFQNEAQLEKSRLLSDRFSAERPKGSFSTLEIQRTEQGDSAMYLCASSPWTGGGDTQYFGPGTRLTVL.

The chain uses TRBV6-5 and TRBJ1-6; a possible D gene is TRBD1 (6 bases). With 6 bases removed from V and 5 bases from J, the gap between germline ends came to 14 bases. Looked up from germline, CDR1 is MNHEY and CDR2 is SVGAGI. The CDR3 covers 15 residues. This chain's CDR3 is CASSRTAQNNSPLHF. The DNA of the CDR3 is TGTGCCAGCAGCCGGACAGCTCAAAATAATTCACCCCTCCACTTT.

The chain combines TRBV6-5 with TRBJ2-2; a weak D match, TRBD1 (5 bases). This CDR3 comprises 15 residues. Germline CDR1 reads MNHEY; CDR2 reads SVGAGI. Between the trimmed V and J ends, which lost 7 bases and 1 base, there was a span of 13 bases. The CDR3 region is CASTPTDRNTGELFF. Written as DNA, the CDR3 is TGTGCCAGCACCCCCACAGACAGGAACACCGGGGAGCTGTTTTTT.